These T cell receptor beta chains were read from a single sample in a study of Ad26.COV2.S vaccination and SARS-CoV-2 variants. The assay was immunoSEQ multiplex PCR, and TCRdb's table has in-frame clones only and misses some. Altogether about 480,000 clones are present, roughly nine tenths being singletons, with the ten largest covering over 10%. The sample consisted of peripheral blood, taken in a trial of Ad26.COV2.S vaccine versus placebo. Every receptor here comes from a person aged 18 to 59 who received the Ad26.COV2.S COVID-19 vaccine or a placebo. Both conserved end residues are part of each CDR3. The D gene is left open where the match is weak. Expanded clones are given a class, and other clones once, few, many or no size at all.

V	J	D	size	CDR3	DNA
TRBV7-3	TRBJ2-6	.	.	CASSFDFPGANVLTF	TGTGCCAGCAGCTTCGACTTCCCTGGGGCCAACGTCCTGACTTTC
TRBV28	TRBJ2-7	TRBD2	once	CASSPTSPSSYEQYF	TGTGCCAGCAGCCCGACTAGCCCAAGCTCCTACGAGCAGTACTTC
TRBV9	TRBJ2-3	TRBD2	once	CASSVGLAGITDTQYF	TGTGCCAGCAGCGTCGGACTAGCGGGGATCACAGATACGCAGTATTTT
TRBV7-9	TRBJ1-3	.	.	CASSQKIQGSLSGNTIYF	TGTGCCAGCAGCCAGAAGATACAGGGAAGCCTCTCTGGAAACACCATATATTTT
TRBV4-1	TRBJ2-5	.	.	CASSVSRAYETQYF	TGCGCCAGCTCCGTTTCCAGGGCATACGAGACCCAGTACTTC
TRBV9	TRBJ2-2	.	.	CASSTTGNTGELFF	TGTGCCAGCAGCACGACAGGAAACACCGGGGAGCTGTTTTTT
TRBV9	TRBJ2-7	TRBD1	.	CASSVGDSLGSYEQYF	TGTGCCAGCAGCGTAGGGGACAGCTTGGGGAGCTACGAGCAGTACTTC
TRBV18	TRBJ2-2	.	.	CASSPPRVGTTYTGELFF	TGTGCCAGCTCACCACCTCGAGTCGGGACAACCTACACCGGGGAGCTGTTTTTT
TRBV2	TRBJ2-7	TRBD2	.	CASCLSGRAYEQYF	TGTGCCAGCTGTCTGAGCGGGAGGGCCTACGAGCAGTACTTC
TRBV11-2	TRBJ1-6	TRBD1	.	CASSWTGARNSPLHF	TGTGCCAGCAGCTGGACAGGGGCTAGGAATTCACCCCTCCACTTT
TRBV5-6	TRBJ1-1	.	.	CASSPPGGSQYAFF	TGTGCCAGCAGCCCCCCGGGGGGGTCGCAGTATGCTTTCTTT
TRBV30	TRBJ2-7	.	.	CAWNEKDEQYF	TGTGCCTGGAATGAGAAGGATGAGCAGTACTTC
TRBV15	TRBJ1-2	.	.	CATSSHRGGAYGYTF	TGTGCCACCAGCAGTCACCGAGGGGGGGCCTATGGCTACACCTTC
TRBV2	TRBJ1-5	TRBD1	.	CASSGTGYSNQPQHF	TGTGCCAGCAGTGGGACAGGATATAGCAATCAGCCCCAGCATTTT
TRBV4-1	TRBJ1-2	TRBD1	.	CASSHRDRGREIGYTF	TGCGCCAGCAGCCATCGGGACAGGGGGCGCGAAATTGGCTACACCTTC
TRBV7-9	TRBJ1-2	.	.	CASSFGLVNYGYTF	TGTGCCAGCAGCTTCGGCCTGGTTAACTATGGCTACACCTTC
TRBV12-3/TRBV12-4	TRBJ1-2	.	.	CASSLRGSYGYTF	TGTGCCAGCAGTTTGAGAGGGAGCTACGGCTACACCTTC
TRBV30	TRBJ1-2	.	.	CAWSVGGLGGYTF	TGTGCCTGGAGTGTGGGGGGGCTCGGTGGCTACACCTTC
TRBV18	TRBJ2-1	.	.	CASSPQPGDNEQFF	TGTGCCAGCTCACCCCAACCGGGAGACAATGAGCAGTTCTTC
TRBV7-2	TRBJ1-2	.	few	CASSLARGYGYTF	TGTGCCAGCAGCTTAGCGAGGGGCTATGGCTACACCTTC
TRBV9	TRBJ1-1	.	.	CASSVGSGAEAFF	TGTGCCAGCAGCGTAGGTTCTGGGGCCGAAGCTTTCTTT
TRBV30	TRBJ2-7	TRBD1	.	CAWTSVGQSNEQYF	TGTGCCTGGACCTCGGTGGGACAGAGTAACGAGCAGTACTTC
TRBV5-1	TRBJ2-3	.	.	CASKAEASTDTQYF	TGCGCCAGCAAAGCGGAAGCTAGCACAGATACGCAGTATTTT
TRBV28	TRBJ2-2	.	.	CASRLRGSGELFF	TGTGCCAGCAGACTAAGGGGGTCCGGGGAGCTGTTTTTT
TRBV5-1	TRBJ1-1	TRBD1	.	CASSLDGQGAAEAFF	TGCGCCAGCAGCTTGGACGGACAGGGCGCCGCTGAAGCTTTCTTT
TRBV7-2	TRBJ1-2	.	.	CASSPGRGVGYTF	TGTGCCAGCAGCCCCGGCCGGGGGGTGGGCTACACCTTC
TRBV5-6	TRBJ1-4	.	.	CASSQRGRGEKLFF	TGTGCCAGCAGCCAACGGGGGAGGGGTGAAAAACTGTTTTTT
TRBV11-2	TRBJ2-5	.	.	CASSLDSFGQETQYF	TGTGCCAGCAGCTTAGATTCTTTCGGCCAAGAGACCCAGTACTTC
TRBV4-1	TRBJ1-2	TRBD1	.	CASSQEFEDRGRPFYGYTF	TGCGCCAGCAGCCAAGAATTTGAGGACAGGGGCCGACCTTTCTATGGCTACACCTTC
TRBV7-2	TRBJ2-1	.	.	CASSLARRAYNEQFF	TGTGCCAGCAGCTTAGCCCGGAGAGCCTACAATGAGCAGTTCTTC
TRBV6-2/TRBV6-3	TRBJ2-1	TRBD2	.	CASSYRRDSGRGYNEQFF	TGTGCCAGCAGTTACCGCCGAGATAGCGGGAGGGGATACAATGAGCAGTTCTTC
TRBV19	TRBJ2-7	TRBD2	.	CATSSRGTSGEQYF	TGTGCCACCTCATCGAGGGGGACTAGCGGCGAGCAGTACTTC
TRBV19	TRBJ2-2	TRBD2	.	CASSSREGTGELFF	TGTGCCAGTAGTAGCAGGGAGGGGACCGGGGAGCTGTTTTTT
TRBV28	TRBJ2-7	.	.	CASTGQGWEQYF	TGTGCCAGTACAGGGCAAGGGTGGGAGCAGTACTTC
TRBV4-2	TRBJ2-6	.	.	CASSQGGLVAGANVLTF	TGTGCCAGCAGCCAAGGGGGACTCGTGGCTGGGGCCAACGTCCTGACTTTC
TRBV7-6	TRBJ2-7	TRBD2	.	CASSSRQGTSGSEQYF	TGTGCCAGCAGCTCCCGACAGGGGACTAGCGGGAGTGAGCAGTACTTC
TRBV5-4	TRBJ2-1	TRBD1	.	CASSHGTAYNEQFF	TGTGCCAGCAGCCACGGGACAGCTTACAATGAGCAGTTCTTC
TRBV28	TRBJ1-6	.	.	CASSPSGPDSPLHF	TGTGCCAGCAGTCCCTCTGGACCGGACTCACCCCTCCACTTT
TRBV5-1	TRBJ2-2	.	.	CASRDNHAGELFF	TGCGCCAGCAGAGATAATCACGCCGGGGAGCTGTTTTTT
TRBV28	TRBJ1-1	.	.	CASTNPGTEAFF	TGTGCCAGCACCAACCCGGGGACTGAAGCTTTCTTT
TRBV18	TRBJ2-2	.	few	CASSPGSPAGELFF	TGTGCCAGCTCACCTGGATCTCCGGCCGGGGAGCTGTTTTTT
TRBV30	TRBJ2-2	.	few	CAWRSAANTGELFF	TGTGCCTGGAGATCAGCGGCGAACACCGGGGAGCTGTTTTTT
TRBV7-9	TRBJ2-2	TRBD1	few	CASSLRTGAGGELFF	TGTGCCAGCAGCTTAAGGACAGGGGCCGGCGGGGAGCTGTTTTTT
TRBV7-2	TRBJ1-2	.	.	CASSIRTLVESSGYTF	TGTGCCAGCAGCATCCGGACGCTAGTCGAGAGCTCTGGCTACACCTTC
TRBV6-2/TRBV6-3	TRBJ2-7	TRBD2	.	CASSGLAGGYEQYF	TGTGCCAGCAGCGGACTAGCGGGAGGGTACGAGCAGTACTTC
TRBV12-3/TRBV12-4	TRBJ2-1	.	.	CASRTGVYNEQFF	TGTGCCAGCAGAACGGGGGTCTACAATGAGCAGTTCTTC
TRBV27	TRBJ2-5	.	few	CASSSARRAGKGETQYF	TGTGCCAGCAGTTCCGCCCGTAGGGCGGGGAAGGGAGAGACCCAGTACTTC
TRBV28	TRBJ2-4	.	.	CASSSVGRGNIQYF	TGTGCCAGCAGTTCCGTCGGGCGCGGTAACATTCAGTACTTC
TRBV9	TRBJ2-1	.	.	CASSVALRQGSNEQFF	TGTGCCAGCAGCGTAGCTCTAAGGCAGGGGAGCAATGAGCAGTTCTTC
TRBV30	TRBJ1-3	.	.	CAWSGPSTDTIYF	TGTGCCTGGAGTGGCCCCAGTACGGACACCATATATTTT
TRBV7-8	TRBJ2-1	.	.	CASSWGTGVGYNEQFF	TGTGCCAGCAGCTGGGGGACGGGGGTCGGGTACAATGAGCAGTTCTTC
TRBV5-4	TRBJ2-1	TRBD2	.	CASSPLAGGTGSYNEQFF	TGTGCCAGCAGCCCCCTAGCGGGAGGGACGGGTTCCTACAATGAGCAGTTCTTC
TRBV11-2	TRBJ2-7	TRBD2	.	CASSLDGGGRAYEQYF	TGTGCCAGCAGCTTAGATGGTGGCGGGAGGGCCTACGAGCAGTACTTC
TRBV30	TRBJ1-4	.	.	CAWNPSAAEKLFF	TGTGCCTGGAACCCATCGGCAGCGGAAAAACTGTTTTTT
TRBV27	TRBJ2-1	TRBD2	.	CASSHIAGGPGNEQFF	TGTGCCAGCAGTCACATAGCGGGAGGGCCGGGAAATGAGCAGTTCTTC
TRBV4-1	TRBJ2-5	TRBD2	.	CASSPATSGRAETQYF	TGCGCCAGCAGCCCCGCGACTAGCGGGAGGGCAGAGACCCAGTACTTC